These 25 T cell receptor beta chains share one sample of origin, sequenced in a study of post-analysis software for immune sequencing data. For these receptors, no antigen is known. Study outcomes and limitations: Patients showed TRBV5-6, TRBV5-1 and TRBV20-1 among roughly 5 TRBV segments more frequent than in controls.

Every TCR beta cDNA library bore unique molecular identifiers. One entry per CDR3 protein results from TCRdb running MiXCR on the PCR reads. The table has 800,000 to 950,000 distinct CDR3 sequences, approximately 50% seen once. Material: blood. Receptor source: a girl under 18 with multiple sclerosis.

The chain uses TRBV2 and TRBJ2-3; D remains ambiguous. V gave up 7 bases and J gave up 3 bases, with 5 bases separating them. The germline CDR1 and CDR2 sequences are SNHLY and FYNNEI. The CDR3 spans 11 residues. The CDR3 DNA is TGTGCCAGCAAACAGACAGATACGCAGTATTTT. Protein product: CASKQTDTQYF.

The genes are TRBV20-1 and TRBJ2-5; 12 nucleotides agree with TRBD2. The J call could be wrong; TRBJ2-7 is a better fit for the DNA end. Germline V gene lookup returns CDR1 DFQATT and CDR2 SNEGSKA (reference sequence). The CDR3 has 14 amino acids. The CDR3 reads CSARETSGRTEQYF. In DNA form, the CDR3 reads TGCAGTGCTAGAGAAACTAGCGGGAGGACCGAGCAGTACTTC.

V is TRBV5-1 and J is TRBJ1-6, with D perhaps TRBD1 (5 bases). Germline values: CDR1 SGHRS, CDR2 YFSETQ. CDR3 length: 13 amino acids. Deletions cut 4 bases from V and 10 bases from J, with 12 bases between. The CDR3 spells CASSPGGDSPLHF. DNA of the CDR3: TGCGCCAGCAGCCCTGGCGGGGACTCACCCCTCCACTTT.

The chain couples TRBV10-3 to TRBJ1-5, with 10 bases aligning to TRBD1. J lost 7 bases, V lost 8 bases, and 5 bases had no gene match. This CDR3 contains 13 residues. From germline, CDR1 is ENHRY and CDR2 SYGVKD. CDR3: CAIGRDRGQPQHF. The DNA for the CDR3 is TGTGCCATCGGCCGGGACAGGGGACAGCCCCAGCATTTT.

V gene TRBV27 combines with J gene TRBJ1-6; TRBD1 matches at 10 bases. Germline CDR1 is MNHEY and CDR2 is SMNVEV (reference sequence). The CDR3 covers 14 residues. Trimming at V came to 8 bases and at J to 7 bases, leaving 5 bases not matched to a gene. The CDR3 spells CASGWDRGNSPLHF. The CDR3 DNA is TGTGCCAGCGGTTGGGACAGGGGAAATTCACCCCTCCACTTT.

V usage is TRBV29-1 and J usage is TRBJ2-1, with 12 bases lining up with TRBD1. V shed 2 bases, J shed 9 bases, and the junction held 5 bases outside the gene matches. This CDR3 is built from 14 residues. Germline V gives CDR1 SQVTM, CDR2 ANQGSEA. CDR3 region: CSVERGQGAGEQFF. For the CDR3, the DNA is TGCAGCGTTGAAAGGGGACAGGGGGCTGGTGAGCAGTTCTTC.

The gene calls are TRBV29-1 and TRBJ2-3; 8 bases are a match to TRBD2. V shed 7 bases, J shed 0 bases, and the junction held 15 bases outside the gene matches. Germline-derived CDR1 and CDR2 are SQVTM and ANQGSEA. The CDR3 loop spans 17 amino acids. Here the CDR3 reads CSEILSPGRESTDTQYF. As DNA, the CDR3 is TGCAGCGAGATACTTTCCCCCGGGAGGGAGAGCACAGATACGCAGTATTTT.

This clonotype came up a few times. A junction end diverges from the germline sequence, so it may reflect a read error. This chain links TRBV5-1 with TRBJ2-1; 8 nucleotides agree with TRBD1. This CDR3 is 15 amino acids long. Germline CDR1 SGHRS, CDR2 YFSETQ. CDR3 nucleotides: TGTGCCAGCAGCCCTGGACAGGGCTCCTACAATGAGCAGTTCTTC. It is translated as CASSPGQGSYNEQFF.

The V and J genes are TRBV20-1 and TRBJ2-4; D might be TRBD1 (5 bases). The J call may not be correct, given that the DNA end is closer to TRBJ2-7. Germline V lookup: CDR1 DFQATT, CDR2 SNEGSKA (reference sequence). CDR3 length: 14 residues. The chain's CDR3 is CSALGPPGNHEQYF. CDR3 nucleotide sequence: TGCAGTGCCCTGGGTCCCCCAGGGAACCACGAGCAGTACTTC.

V and J are TRBV3-1 and TRBJ1-1; tentatively, D is TRBD1 (6 bases). This CDR3 region has 15 residues. The V gene's germline CDR1 is LGHDT and CDR2 YNNKEL (reference sequence). V was shortened by 4 bases and J by 0 bases, with 12 bases between the two germline ends. The CDR3 DNA sequence: TGTGCCAGCAGCCGGGGTGGGACACTGAACACTGAAGCTTTCTTT. It yields the protein CASSRGGTLNTEAFF.

V gene TRBV7-8 combines with J gene TRBJ2-1, with D possibly matching TRBD1 (5 bases). V was cut by 5 bases and J by 7 bases, with 21 bases left in between. From germline, CDR1 is SGHVS and CDR2 FQNEAQ. The CDR3 sequence is 16 residues long. The DNA of the CDR3 is TGTGCCAGCAGCGGCCGTCTGACAGAGGAAGAAAATGAGCAGTTCTTC. As protein: CASSGRLTEEENEQFF.

The chain couples TRBV18 to TRBJ2-7; 7 positions agree with TRBD1. Germline CDR1 KGHSH, CDR2 LQKENI. This CDR3 spans 16 amino acids. V trimming: 4 bases; J trimming: 3 bases; junction bases outside the gene matches: 12. The CDR3 loop is CASSRIPGQTFYEQYF. The CDR3 nucleotides are TGTGCCAGCTCACGGATCCCGGGACAGACTTTCTACGAGCAGTACTTC.

J is TRBJ2-1 and V is TRBV3-1; 10 bases align to TRBD2. CDR1 and CDR2 from the germline V gene are LGHDT and YNNKEL (reference sequence). CDR3 size: 16 residues. Germline trimming cut 6 bases from V and 3 bases from J; bases unmatched to any gene: 8. The CDR3 DNA follows: TGTGCCAGCAGGCGGAGCAGCGGGGGGGACTACAATGAGCAGTTCTTC. It is translated as CASRRSSGGDYNEQFF.

This rearrangement joins TRBV5-1 to TRBJ2-1; 12 bases are shared with TRBD2. This CDR3 is 17 amino acids long. V trimming: 3 bases; J trimming: 3 bases; junction bases outside the gene matches: 7. Germline-derived CDR1 and CDR2 are SGHRS and YFSETQ. The CDR3 DNA follows: TGCGCCAGCAGCTCCGACAGACTAGCGGGGGTCTACAATGAGCAGTTCTTC. This sequence encodes CASSSDRLAGVYNEQFF.

This clonotype was picked up many times. The J gene is TRBJ2-7, the V gene TRBV20-1; TRBD1 agrees at 9 bases. V dropped 1 base and J dropped 3; count of bases not matched to a gene: 4. There are 14 residues in the CDR3. CDR1 is DFQATT, CDR2 SNEGSKA, per germline (reference sequence). CDR3 residues: CSARVGTGIYEQYF. CDR3 sequence (DNA): TGCAGTGCTAGAGTGGGGACAGGGATCTACGAGCAGTACTTC.

This clonotype was detected a few times. V gene TRBV20-1 combines with J gene TRBJ2-7; D might be TRBD1 or TRBD2, each matching 6 bases. V lost 3 bases, J lost 0 bases, and 21 bases lay in between. CDR1 is DFQATT and CDR2 is SNEGSKA in the germline V gene (reference sequence). The CDR3 consists of 17 residues. The CDR3 DNA follows: TGCAGTGCTAGCCACGAGGCGACGGGGGCCTTCTCCTACGAGCAGTACTTC. Its translation is CSASHEATGAFSYEQYF.

The rearrangement links TRBV25-1 to TRBJ1-1, with a tentative D call TRBD1 (6 bases). Per germline, CDR1 MGHDK and CDR2 SYGVNS. The CDR3 runs to 16 residues. Trimming shortened V by 2 bases and J by 5 bases, and 18 bases separated the two germline ends. The CDR3: CASSEEGGRDGTEAFF. CDR3 DNA: TGTGCCAGCAGTGAAGAGGGGGGCAGGGATGGAACTGAAGCTTTCTTT.

The J gene is TRBJ2-3, the V gene TRBV7-2, with TRBD2 matching 13 bases. The CDR3 has 17 amino acids. Looked up from germline, CDR1 is SGHTA and CDR2 is FQGNSA. V lost 2 bases to trimming and J lost 2 bases; unmatched junction nucleotides: 4. DNA for the CDR3: TGTGCCAGCAGCTTACAACTAGCGGGGGGGGTCACAGATACGCAGTATTTT. Translation: CASSLQLAGGVTDTQYF.

This clonotype turned up a few times. The chain uses TRBV6-5 and TRBJ1-1; D ambiguous. The CDR3 runs 12 residues. Trimming left V 7 bases short and J 0 bases short, with 6 bases between. From germline, CDR1 is MNHEY and CDR2 SVGAGI. CDR3: CASKTLNTEAFF. DNA of the CDR3: TGTGCCAGCAAGACTCTGAACACTGAAGCTTTCTTT.

This chain uses TRBV29-1 with TRBJ2-5; D possibly matches TRBD1 or TRBD2 (5 bases each). This CDR3 region has 14 residues. Trimming removed 3 bases from V and 5 bases from J, with 16 bases in between. In germline, CDR1 is SQVTM, CDR2 ANQGSEA. The CDR3 sequence is CSVESSQWGETQYF. CDR3 DNA: TGCAGCGTTGAGTCCAGCCAGTGGGGGGAGACCCAGTACTTC.

This clonotype was observed a few times. The V call is TRBV20-1, the J call TRBJ2-5; 11 nucleotides agree with TRBD2. Per germline, CDR1 DFQATT and CDR2 SNEGSKA (reference sequence). V was clipped by 0 bases and J by 2 bases; unmatched bases: 5. CDR3 length: 16 residues. CDR3 nucleotides: TGCAGTGCTAGAGATTTGACTAGCGGGGAACAAGAGACCCAGTACTTC. This encodes CSARDLTSGEQETQYF.

This rearrangement joins TRBV19 to TRBJ2-7; no clear D. Trimming left V 4 bases short and J 1 base short, with 14 bases between. CDR3 size: 15 residues. CDR1 LNHDA and CDR2 SQIVND come from the germline V gene (reference sequence). The CDR3 protein is CASSSWPGSSYEQYF. The DNA for the CDR3 is TGTGCCAGTAGTAGCTGGCCAGGTTCTTCCTACGAGCAGTACTTC.

This clonotype has more than one count but fewer than ten. This rearrangement joins TRBV7-9 to TRBJ2-3; D may be TRBD2 (6 bases). In germline, CDR1 is SEHNR, CDR2 FQNEAQ (reference sequence). Trimming took off 3 bases at V and 0 bases at J, with 13 bases between the two ends. The CDR3 runs to 16 residues. CDR3 sequence: CASSFTSRSSTDTQYF. In nucleotides, the CDR3 is TGTGCCAGCAGCTTCACTAGCAGATCTAGCACAGATACGCAGTATTTT.

The rearrangement uses TRBV5-1 and TRBJ2-7, with TRBD2 as a possible D gene (6 bases). Germline V CDR1 and CDR2: SGHRS, YFSETQ. V was clipped by 1 base and J by 2 bases, with 19 bases between them. The CDR3 loop spans 17 amino acids. The CDR3 here is CASSLWVNERVTYEQYF. As DNA, the CDR3 is TGCGCCAGCAGCTTGTGGGTTAACGAGCGGGTGACCTACGAGCAGTACTTC.

This chain joins TRBV5-6 and TRBJ2-5; TRBD1 aligns across 8 bases. The CDR3 is made up of 15 amino acids. Unmatched junction bases numbered 12, after V lost 6 bases and J lost 5 bases. Germline V gene lookup returns CDR1 SGHDT and CDR2 YYEEEE. CDR3 loop: CASTSYGQGGETQYF. The CDR3, as DNA: TGTGCCAGCACCTCATATGGACAGGGCGGGGAGACCCAGTACTTC.